These 23 T cell receptor beta chains share one sample of origin, sequenced in a study of metastatic and nonmetastatic thyroid tumors. With MiXCR, TCRdb reprocessed the PCR reads. There are 34,000 or so clones in the sample; around 17% occur only once, and almost 3.5% lies in the top ten. All patients were treatment-naive before thyroid surgery. Sample: blood. These receptors all stem from a female donor with papillary thyroid cancer or a benign thyroid nodule (not recorded which). Some clones in this sample may be carry-over from other donors' samples.

This clone was seen ten or more times. DNA of the CDR3: TGTGCCAGCAGCTTCAACAGGGGGACCTACAATGAGCAGTTCTTC. The encoded protein is CASSFNRGTYNEQFF. The chain has TRBV7-9 and TRBJ2-1; 8 positions agree with TRBD1. Germline V lookup: CDR1 SEHNR, CDR2 FQNEAQ (reference sequence). CDR3 length: 15 residues. V shed 3 bases, J shed 2 bases, and the junction held 3 bases outside the gene matches.

The sample holds many counts of this clone. This rearrangement joins TRBV18 to TRBJ1-5, with TRBD1 identical over 7 bases. Germline CDR1 reads KGHSH; CDR2 reads LQKENI. J was trimmed by 7 bases and V by 3 bases; bases with no gene match: 6. The CDR3 runs 14 residues. CDR3 in amino acids: CASSPDRERQPQHF. Here the CDR3 DNA reads TGTGCCAGCTCACCCGACAGGGAGCGGCAGCCCCAGCATTTT.

This clone was counted many times. The chain links TRBV6-1 to TRBJ1-1; D is ambiguous. The CDR3 runs to 13 residues. Per germline, CDR1 MNHNS and CDR2 SASEGT. Trimming took 3 bases from V and 5 from J, leaving 10 bases between them. CDR3 protein: CASSERVGTEAFF. The CDR3 nucleotides are TGTGCCAGCAGTGAGAGAGTAGGAACTGAAGCTTTCTTT.

This clone was detected ten times or more. The J gene is TRBJ1-5, the V gene TRBV20-1; D is perhaps TRBD1 (6 bases). V lost 3 bases and J lost 2, with 17 bases in between. This CDR3 is built from 16 residues. The germline CDR1 and CDR2 sequences are DFQATT and SNEGSKA (reference sequence). The CDR3, as DNA: TGCAGTGCTAGTTGGGGGGGCGCAGCGGGCAATCAGCCCCAGCATTTT. This codes for CSASWGGAAGNQPQHF.

In its sample, this clone was seen many times. Other DNA sequences of this sample code for an identical CDR3. The genes are TRBV24-1 and TRBJ2-5; TRBD2 matches 16 bases. The CDR3 loop spans 17 amino acids. V gave up 7 bases and J gave up 4 bases; unmatched junction bases: 8. The germline gives CDR1 KGHDR, CDR2 SFDVKD. CDR3 sequence (DNA): TGTGCCACCAGCTCCGGGACTAGCGGGAGGGAAGGAGAGACCCAGTACTTC. Translation gives CATSSGTSGREGETQYF.

In this sample, this clone turned up many times. The gene calls are TRBV19 and TRBJ2-7; 10 positions match TRBD1. Per the germline V gene, CDR1 is LNHDA and CDR2 is SQIVND (reference sequence). The CDR3 is 15 amino acids. J was trimmed by 2 bases and V by 5 bases; bases with no gene match: 6. As DNA, the CDR3 is TGTGCCAGTAGTTCCCCGGACAGGGGGGCCTACGAGCAGTACTTC. It is translated as CASSSPDRGAYEQYF.

The table lists this clone with a few counts. V gene TRBV5-6 combines with J gene TRBJ2-5, with TRBD1 matching over 9 bases. Germline assignment: CDR1 SGHDT and CDR2 YYEEEE. The CDR3 totals 15 residues. The junction had 9 bases not matched to a gene; V was cut back by 5 bases and J by 4 bases. In DNA form, the CDR3 reads TGTGCCAGCAGGCGTCAAACAGGGGGCCGAGAGACCCAGTACTTC. Encoded protein: CASRRQTGGRETQYF.

This chain joins TRBV20-1 and TRBJ2-1, with D perhaps assigned TRBD1 or TRBD2 (5 bases each). The CDR3 extends over 14 amino acids. Germline CDR1 DFQATT, CDR2 SNEGSKA (reference sequence). The V end was cut by 0 bases, the J end by 4 bases, with 10 bases between. CDR3 sequence: CSARESGAYNEQFF. In DNA, the CDR3 is TGCAGTGCTAGAGAGTCCGGGGCGTACAATGAGCAGTTCTTC.

Notes on this clone: This sample also contains other DNA sequences that code for the same CDR3. The V call is TRBV2, the J call TRBJ2-1, with TRBD2 matching over 8 bases. Germline V CDR1 and CDR2: SNHLY, FYNNEI. The V and J ends lost 3 bases and 6 bases, in that order; junction bases with no gene match: 7. The CDR3 consists of 15 residues. CDR3 DNA: TGTGCCAGCAGTGAGCTAGCGGGTCTCGTCAATGAGCAGTTCTTC. Translated, it gives CASSELAGLVNEQFF.

The sample holds many counts of this clone. This chain connects TRBV9 to TRBJ2-1, with TRBD1 matching 8 bases. J lost 14 bases, V lost 3 bases, and 16 bases had no gene match. This CDR3 has 15 amino acids. CDR1 is SGDLS, CDR2 YYNGEE, per germline. This CDR3 is CASSAPRQGWQAEFF. In DNA, the CDR3 is TGTGCCAGCAGCGCCCCCAGACAGGGGTGGCAAGCGGAGTTCTTC. Together with reference TRBV9 and TRBJ2-1, the CDR3 gives the full variable domain: DSGVTQTPKHLITATGQRVTLRCSPRSGDLSVYWYQQSLDQGLQFLIQYYNGEERAKGNILERFSAQQFPDLHSELNLSSLELGDSALYFCASSAPRQGWQAEFFGPGTRLTVL.

Remarks on this clone: A single base separates this from a much larger clone, so it may be a read error. The chain carries TRBV30 and TRBJ2-4; 10 bases are shared with TRBD2. Germline V gives CDR1 GTSNPN, CDR2 SVGIG (reference sequence). The junction had 9 bases not matched to a gene; V was cut back by 4 bases and J by 3 bases. The CDR3 runs to 16 residues. CDR3 sequence: CAWITLAGVFKNIQYF. CDR3 coding DNA: TGTGCCTGGATTACCCTAGCGGGAGTATTCAAAAACATTCAGTACTTC.

This clone was found many times. This CDR3 reads CASSVDRGQRGYTF. The CDR3 bases are TGTGCCAGCAGTGTCGACAGGGGGCAGAGGGGCTACACCTTC. This chain uses TRBV6-1 with TRBJ1-2; 10 nucleotides match TRBD1. This CDR3 spans 14 amino acids. Unmatched junction bases numbered 7, after V lost 4 bases and J lost 8 bases. CDR1 and CDR2 (germline): MNHNS, SASEGT.

This clone was picked up many times. The gene calls are TRBV27 and TRBJ2-6, with 8 bases fitting TRBD2. The CDR3 is 16 residues long. CDR1 MNHEY and CDR2 SMNVEV come from the germline V gene (reference sequence). The junction had 4 bases not matched to a gene; V was cut back by 5 bases and J by 1 base. The CDR3 protein is CASSPRGGSGANVLTF. The DNA of the CDR3 is TGTGCCAGCAGTCCGCGCGGGGGGTCTGGGGCCAACGTCCTGACTTTC. Full variable domain (outside the CDR3, taken from reference TRBV27 and TRBJ2-6): EAQVTQNPRYLITVTGKKLTVTCSQNMNHEYMSWYRQDPGLGLRQIYYSMNVEVTDKGDVPEGYKVSRKEKRNFPLILESPSPNQTSLYFCASSPRGGSGANVLTFGAGSRLTVL.

Worth noting for this clone: Since a much larger clone is just one base distant, this may be a read error. This chain links TRBV20-1 with TRBJ2-7, with D hard to call. The CDR3 covers 13 residues. Germline V gene sequence: CDR1 DFQATT, CDR2 SNEGSKA (reference sequence). V was cut by 5 bases and J by 10 bases, with 21 bases left in between. CDR3 amino acids: CSAPILTQDTQYF. CDR3 DNA sequence: TGCAGTGCTCCAATCCTTACCCAAGATACCCAGTACTTC.

This clone was recorded many times. The J gene is TRBJ2-1, the V gene TRBV12-3 or TRBV12-4; no definite D call. V was shortened by 7 bases and J by 2 bases, with 12 bases between the two germline ends. The CDR3 is 14 amino acids. CDR3 in DNA: TGTGCCAGCATGCTCCGAGCAACCTACAATGAGCAGTTCTTC. It yields the protein CASMLRATYNEQFF.

To note about this clone: The identical CDR3 is also encoded by other nucleotide sequences in the sample. This rearrangement joins TRBV19 to TRBJ2-1; D might be TRBD1 or TRBD2, each matching 5 bases. The CDR3 totals 16 residues. Germline lookup yields CDR1 LNHDA and CDR2 SQIVND (reference sequence). Deletions cut 5 bases from V and 4 bases from J, with 18 bases between. CDR3 loop: CASSVQPGTAYNEQFF. The DNA for the CDR3 is TGTGCCAGTAGTGTCCAACCCGGGACGGCATACAATGAGCAGTTCTTC.

This chain links TRBV20-1 with TRBJ2-1; 10 positions match TRBD2. The CDR3 has 15 amino acids. The junction had 9 bases not matched to a gene; V was cut back by 6 bases and J by 4 bases. Germline CDR1 DFQATT, CDR2 SNEGSKA (reference sequence). CDR3 in amino acids: CSAEKAGGPYNEQFF. CDR3 nucleotide sequence: TGCAGTGCAGAAAAAGCGGGGGGGCCTTACAATGAGCAGTTCTTC.

This clone was seen many times. V and J are TRBV27 and TRBJ1-3; possibly TRBD1 for D (6 bases). The V gene lost 3 bases and the J gene lost 0 bases, with 9 bases spanning the gap. CDR1 and CDR2 (germline): MNHEY, SMNVEV (reference sequence). This CDR3 has 15 residues. Here the CDR3 reads CASSLHRDSGNTIYF. DNA of the CDR3: TGTGCCAGCAGTTTGCACAGGGACTCTGGAAACACCATATATTTT.

The table lists this clone with many counts. This chain links TRBV28 with TRBJ2-2; unclear D gene. The CDR3 consists of 13 residues. Trimming left V 5 bases short and J 0 bases short, with 4 bases between. In germline, CDR1 is MDHEN, CDR2 SYDVKM. The CDR3 DNA follows: TGTGCCAGCAGTAGCGCGAACACCGGGGAGCTGTTTTTT. Its protein is CASSSANTGELFF.

This clone was detected many times. The chain combines TRBV30 with TRBJ2-5, with 9 bases lining up with TRBD2. The CDR3 has 15 amino acids. With V trimmed by 6 bases and J by 6 bases, 14 bases remained unmatched. Germline loops: CDR1 GTSNPN, CDR2 SVGIG (reference sequence). The CDR3 DNA is TGTGCCTGCTCCGGGGCTAGCGGGAACGAAAAGACCCAGTACTTC. Amino acid sequence: CACSGASGNEKTQYF.

For this clone: Since a much larger clone is just one base distant, this may be a read error. V and J are TRBV29-1 and TRBJ2-3; 9 positions match TRBD1. The CDR3 is 12 amino acids. Germline CDR1 SQVTM, CDR2 ANQGSEA. CDR3 amino acids: CSVTGGTHTQYF. As DNA, the CDR3 is TGCAGCGTTACAGGGGGCACACATACGCAGTATTTT.

This clone showed up many times. The rearrangement joins TRBV6-1 to TRBJ1-4; D is unresolved. The CDR3 is 15 amino acids. The germline V gene encodes CDR1 MNHNS and CDR2 SASEGT. The V and J ends lost 10 bases and 4 bases respectively, with 19 bases between them. The CDR3, as DNA: TGTGCCACCTCCGGCCAACGATCTAATAATGAAAAACTGTTTTTT. It encodes CATSGQRSNNEKLFF.

This clone was detected ten times or more. The chain is built from TRBV18 and TRBJ1-2; D unclear. In germline, CDR1 is KGHSH, CDR2 LQKENI. The CDR3 contains 14 residues. The ends were cut back, 6 bases at V and 6 bases at J, with 17 bases in the middle. CDR3 sequence (DNA): TGTGCCAGCTCCCTAGACATAGGACCCCATGGCTACACCTTC. It is translated as CASSLDIGPHGYTF.